The T cell receptor (beta chain) under discussion was sequenced for a study of blood T cell repertoires in COVID-19. For the study at large: The origin of the acute and convalescent COVID-19 samples was the United States, Italy and Spain.

The germline V gene encodes CDR1 LGHNA and CDR2 YNFKEQ. Between the trimmed V and J ends, which lost 1 base and 0 bases, there was a span of 13 bases. CDR3 length: 17 amino acids. Original methodology: Reference gene primers were amplified, and this amplification served to estimate nucleated cell counts. The assay was immunoSEQ multiplex PCR, and TCRdb's table has in-frame clones only and misses some. V and J calls and clone size are copied from that table; D and trimming were computed from the DNA. The data contain about 170,000 clones, 79% of them seen just once; the ten biggest clones take up 19%.

The sequence came from a woman aged 70-85 years in a cohort exposed to, infected with or recovered from COVID-19 (not recorded which). The material sequenced was PBMCs or T cells enriched from blood (not recorded which). J is TRBJ2-1 and V is TRBV4-2, with D possibly matching TRBD1 (6 bases). CDR3 nucleotide sequence: TGTGCCAGCAGCCAAGCACTCGGACAGAGCTCCTACAATGAGCAGTTCTTC. Translated, it gives CASSQALGQSSYNEQFF.